The rows below give T cell receptor beta chains drawn from one sample of a study of OX40 agonist ivuxolimab in advanced cancers. Measured with immunoSEQ multiplex PCR; TCRdb has only the in-frame clones, and not every one. The profile shows 55,000 to 75,000 clones, approximately 84% of them singletons. The sample was CD4+ or CD8+ T cells sorted from blood, taken in a trial of the OX40 agonist ivuxolimab. The receptors were gathered from an adult with an advanced solid tumor such as melanoma, head and neck, liver or kidney cancer. Each CDR3 is given with its conserved first and last residue. The order of the fields is V gene, CDR3 protein.

TRBV23-1 CASSQLNRQAAGEQFF
TRBV9 CASSVGDRTADTQYF
TRBV5-1 CASSFSGTGVEQYF
TRBV7-2 CASSLVGGGETQYF
TRBV2 CASSSERGNTEAFF
TRBV19 CASSGGWAGENYGYTF
TRBV7-6 CASSPDGFREAFF
TRBV7-2 CASSQGLAGGEQFF
TRBV19 CASIRGAANTGELFF
TRBV4-2 CASSHLDRGTDTQYF
TRBV27 CASSFNEGAQETQYF
TRBV11-2 CASSLSTDTQYF
TRBV27 CASGTSRLQETQYF
TRBV4-1 CASSQAWDGREAFF
TRBV7-9 CASSPGTGKNSPLHF
TRBV18 CASSRQGSGNYGYTF
TRBV13 CASSLGQGALNEKLFF
TRBV5-6 CASSSLVPVYNEQFF
TRBV4-1 CASSPNVQGLSPLHF
TRBV29-1 CSVAAGGGPGELFF
TRBV5-1 CASRGTATNEKLFF
TRBV5-4 CASSFSGRGVWETQYF
TRBV19 CASTPGRHNIQYF
TRBV7-9 CASSLPGGLTDTQYF
TRBV4-2 CASSPGDSSYNEQFF
TRBV5-8 CASSFETTGFGYTF
TRBV5-6 CASSRPSYNEQFF
TRBV9 CASSPGRMNTEAFF
TRBV11-3 CASSLRGETQYF
TRBV11-3 CASSLRTGEQFF
TRBV29-1 CSVEQGSGTDTQYF
TRBV2 CASSPNGLVVQKETQYF
TRBV6-5 CASSQTDRGHEQYF
TRBV12-2 CASRLVQGALSYTF
TRBV18 CASSPRPGNEQFF
TRBV28 CASSLAPGVGGGYNEQFF
TRBV12-5 CASGLERVQFF
TRBV5-5 CASSFTGGFTGELFF
TRBV21-1 CASLRENYNEQFF
TRBV6-4 CASSVDGGYTGELFF
TRBV10-3 CAITQGQGTYEQYF
TRBV9 CASSTLESGRYGYTF
TRBV19 CASSSRKGTHSGNTIYF
TRBV10-3 CAISDPGRSSDNEQFF
TRBV29-1 CSVEGGWTGNGYTF
TRBV6-5 CASSYSMTSNTEAFF
TRBV10-3 CAISPGGSEAFF
TRBV6-5 CASRTYSEQYF
TRBV19 CASSDGNTIYF
TRBV19 CASSKEPGTSFTGELFF
TRBV18 CASSPPPKLALEQFF
TRBV6-5 CASSYGQGVVTEAFF